This entry lists 18 T cell receptor beta chains sequenced from one sample in a study of identical twins. TCRdb re-called the 5' RACE reads with MiXCR, one entry per CDR3 protein. This table has some 1,700,000 distinct CDR3 sequences, roughly 35% appearing once. The sequencing input was cord blood. These receptor sequences come from a newborn girl in good health.

The gene calls are TRBV9 and TRBJ1-5; D not resolved. CDR3 length equals 15 residues. CDR1 and CDR2 (germline): SGDLS, YYNGEE. Trimming left V 0 bases short and J 3 bases short, with 10 bases between. The CDR3 bases are TGTGCCAGCAGCGTAGATGTCGGGTACAATCAGCCCCAGCATTTT. Translation gives CASSVDVGYNQPQHF.

This clonotype was counted many times. The chain employs TRBV5-1 and TRBJ2-7; D is perhaps TRBD1 or TRBD2 (5 bases each). The CDR3 runs to 12 residues. CDR1 is SGHRS, CDR2 YFSETQ, per germline. V was pared by 5 bases and J by 2 bases, with 8 bases between. CDR3: CASRRGTYEQYF. CDR3 nucleotides: TGCGCCAGCAGGAGGGGTACCTACGAGCAGTACTTC.

This sequence joins TRBV7-7 and TRBJ2-6; D gene uncertain. V was cut by 5 bases and J by 4 bases, with 12 bases left in between. Germline V lookup: CDR1 SSHAT, CDR2 FNYEAQ (reference sequence). The CDR3 loop spans 15 amino acids. For the CDR3, the DNA is TGTGCCAGCAGCCCCGCCGGGCCAGGGGCCAACGTCCTGACTTTC. Translated: CASSPAGPGANVLTF.

This clonotype was observed a handful of times. The J gene is TRBJ2-1, the V gene TRBV20-1; D is ambiguous. Trimming pared 5 bases from V and 5 bases from J, leaving 19 bases between. The CDR3 is 15 amino acids. Germline CDR1 reads DFQATT; CDR2 reads SNEGSKA (reference sequence). CDR3 protein: CSARKLGFRHNEQFF. The CDR3 DNA is TGCAGTGCTCGGAAGCTAGGATTTCGGCACAATGAGCAGTTCTTC.

V is TRBV29-1 and J is TRBJ2-5; TRBD2 agrees at 13 bases. With 3 bases clipped from V and 13 bases from J, the junction kept 8 bases outside the gene matches. CDR3 length equals 13 residues. Per germline, CDR1 SQVTM and CDR2 ANQGSEA. The CDR3 spells CSVDGGTSGASYF. The CDR3 nucleotides are TGCAGCGTTGATGGGGGGACTAGCGGGGCCTCGTACTTC.

There are a few counts of this clonotype. The rearrangement uses TRBV20-1 and TRBJ1-1, with 7 bases identical to TRBD1. CDR3 length equals 15 residues. V gave up 2 bases and J gave up 5 bases; unmatched junction bases: 11. Germline lookup yields CDR1 DFQATT and CDR2 SNEGSKA (reference sequence). The CDR3 reads CSARKGARWGTEAFF. DNA for the CDR3: TGCAGTGCTAGAAAGGGGGCGAGGTGGGGGACTGAAGCTTTCTTT.

This clonotype was detected only a few times. V and J are TRBV9 and TRBJ1-6; 8 bases align to TRBD1. CDR1 and CDR2 from the germline V gene are SGDLS and YYNGEE. This CDR3 has 15 residues. Trimming cost V 4 bases and J 7 bases; bases outside gene matches: 7. The CDR3 sequence: CASSPGQGSNSPLHF. DNA for the CDR3: TGTGCCAGCAGCCCAGGACAGGGCTCAAATTCACCCCTCCACTTT.

This clonotype was counted only a few times. The chain combines TRBV12-3 or TRBV12-4 with TRBJ1-1; TRBD1 might be the D (5 bases). This CDR3 has 12 amino acids. Trimming removed 5 bases at V and 3 bases at J, with 7 bases between. Here the CDR3 reads CASSGTYTEAFF. The CDR3 DNA is TGTGCCAGCAGTGGGACCTACACTGAAGCTTTCTTT.

The gene calls are TRBV7-2 and TRBJ1-3; unclear D gene. Germline values: CDR1 SGHTA, CDR2 FQGNSA. CDR3 length: 14 residues. The V end lost 1 base, the J end lost 2 bases, and 6 bases lay between the germline ends. The CDR3 loop is CASSLERAGNTIYF. CDR3 sequence (DNA): TGTGCCAGCAGCTTAGAGAGGGCTGGAAACACCATATATTTT.

The chain couples TRBV5-6 to TRBJ2-1; D gene unclear. Germline CDR1 SGHDT, CDR2 YYEEEE. The CDR3 has 12 residues. Trimming stripped 0 bases from V and 9 bases from J, with 7 bases between. The CDR3 sequence: CASSLASTEQFF. CDR3 bases: TGTGCCAGCAGCTTGGCGTCTACTGAGCAGTTCTTC. The variable domain in full, completed from reference TRBV5-6 and TRBJ2-1, reads DAGVTQSPTHLIKTRGQQVTLRCSPKSGHDTVSWYQQALGQGPQFIFQYYEEEERQRGNFPDRFSGHQFPNYSSELNVNALLLGDSALYLCASSLASTEQFFGPGTRLTVL.

This clonotype was counted between two and nine times. The J gene is TRBJ2-5, the V gene TRBV11-2; a possible D gene is TRBD2 (5 bases). CDR1 SGHAT and CDR2 FQNNGV come from the germline V gene. This CDR3 has 13 residues. The V end lost 3 bases, the J end lost 11 bases, and 16 bases lay between the germline ends. As DNA, the CDR3 is TGTGCCAGCAGCTTTCGGACTGACAATGAGCAGTACTTC. Protein: CASSFRTDNEQYF.

This clonotype was seen only once. The rearrangement links TRBV7-9 to TRBJ2-1, with D possibly being TRBD2 (6 bases). The J call could be wrong; TRBJ2-7 is a better fit for the DNA end. This CDR3 has 16 residues. Germline V gene sequence: CDR1 SEHNR, CDR2 FQNEAQ (reference sequence). CDR3 sequence: CASSLWSGETYNEQYF. CDR3 in DNA: TGTGCCAGCAGCTTATGGTCGGGGGAAACCTACAATGAGCAGTACTTC.

J is TRBJ1-1 and V is TRBV29-1; D unclear. Germline V lookup: CDR1 SQVTM, CDR2 ANQGSEA. V shed 3 bases and J shed 0 bases, with 14 bases lying between them. This CDR3 has 15 residues. CDR3 protein: CSVEGWTEVNTEAFF. CDR3 nucleotides: TGCAGCGTTGAGGGGTGGACGGAGGTGAACACTGAAGCTTTCTTT.

The V call is TRBV20-1, the J call TRBJ2-1; maybe TRBD2 (6 bases). Germline V gene lookup returns CDR1 DFQATT and CDR2 SNEGSKA (reference sequence). This CDR3 region has 15 residues. The CDR3 DNA reads as TGCAGCGTGCCGGGAGCCTATTTCTCCTACAATGAGCAGTTCTTC. Encoded protein: CSVPGAYFSYNEQFF.

This clonotype occurred many times. This chain links TRBV12-3 or TRBV12-4 with TRBJ2-6; TRBD1 aligns across 7 bases. Germline trimming cut 5 bases from V and 1 base from J; bases unmatched to any gene: 14. The CDR3 runs 19 residues. CDR3 sequence reads: CASSLGRGTAFSGANVLTF. CDR3 bases: TGTGCCAGCAGTCTCGGAAGAGGGACAGCCTTTTCTGGGGCCAACGTCCTGACTTTC.

The rearrangement uses TRBV28 and TRBJ1-5; TRBD1 matches 7 bases. The CDR3 runs to 15 residues. Germline V gene lookup returns CDR1 MDHEN and CDR2 SYDVKM. Trimming cost V 1 base and J 5 bases; bases outside gene matches: 5. The CDR3 sequence: CASSLFGRGDQPQHF. Here the CDR3 DNA reads TGTGCCAGCAGTTTATTCGGCAGGGGGGATCAGCCCCAGCATTTT.

The chain is built from TRBV5-1 and TRBJ1-2; 9 bases match TRBD1. The germline V gene encodes CDR1 SGHRS and CDR2 YFSETQ. With V trimmed by 2 bases and J by 8 bases, 10 bases remained unmatched. The CDR3 consists of 15 residues. In DNA, the CDR3 is TGCGCCAGCAGCTTACATCCGGGACAGGGTGACGGCTACACCTTC. It yields the protein CASSLHPGQGDGYTF.

This rearrangement joins TRBV9 to TRBJ2-1; the D gene is possibly TRBD1 (6 bases). Germline CDR1 and CDR2: SGDLS and YYNGEE. The CDR3 runs 14 residues. Trimming left V 7 bases short and J 4 bases short, with 15 bases between. CDR3 protein: CASQKGVGYNEQFF. CDR3 coding DNA: TGTGCCAGCCAAAAGGGGGTGGGTTACAATGAGCAGTTCTTC. The entire variable domain, with the rest obtained from reference TRBV9 and TRBJ2-1, is as follows: DSGVTQTPKHLITATGQRVTLRCSPRSGDLSVYWYQQSLDQGLQFLIQYYNGEERAKGNILERFSAQQFPDLHSELNLSSLELGDSALYFCASQKGVGYNEQFFGPGTRLTVL.